Below, one T cell receptor (beta chain) is given with its context. Libraries were prepared by immunoSEQ multiplex PCR; TCRdb keeps only in-frame clonotypes and omits some of them. The sample comprises roughly 86,000 clones, roughly 91% of which are singletons, and less than 20% rests with the top ten. The data originate from a study of control samples from healthy donors and cancer patients. The CDR3 runs 14 residues. Trimming left V 5 bases short and J 4 bases short, with 14 bases between. CDR1 MNHEY and CDR2 SVGAGI come from the germline V gene. The source is a man aged 25 to 40 in good health. The chain combines TRBV6-5 with TRBJ2-5; D ambiguous. Material for sequencing was blood. DNA for the CDR3: TGTGCCAGCAGTATCGGGTTGGCAAGAGAGACCCAGTACTTC. Protein sequence: CASSIGLARETQYF.